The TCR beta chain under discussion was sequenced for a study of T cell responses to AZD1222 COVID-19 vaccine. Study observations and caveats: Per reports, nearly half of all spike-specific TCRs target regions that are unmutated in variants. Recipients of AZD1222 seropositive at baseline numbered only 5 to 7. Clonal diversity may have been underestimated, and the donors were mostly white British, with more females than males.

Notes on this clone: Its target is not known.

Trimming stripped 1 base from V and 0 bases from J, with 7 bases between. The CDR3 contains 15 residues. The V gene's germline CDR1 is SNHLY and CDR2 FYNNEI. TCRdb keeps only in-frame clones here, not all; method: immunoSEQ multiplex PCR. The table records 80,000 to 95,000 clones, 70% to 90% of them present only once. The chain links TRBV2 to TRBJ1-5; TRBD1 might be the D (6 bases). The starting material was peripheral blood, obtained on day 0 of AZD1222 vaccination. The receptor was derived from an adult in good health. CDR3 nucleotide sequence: TGTGCCAGCAGTGAAGGGACAGTTAGCAATCAGCCCCAGCATTTT. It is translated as CASSEGTVSNQPQHF.